The 8 T cell receptor beta chains in this list originate from one sample, sequenced in a study of CD8+ T cells in alopecia areata. Documented treatment: oral pan-JAK inhibitor, 5-10 mg twice daily. Extracted RNA was reverse transcribed into cDNA, the sequencing template. Repertoires were generated with immunoSEQ multiplex PCR, while TCRdb's copy carries only in-frame clones and drops some. The repertoire has 150,000 to 200,000 clones, approximately 50% of them found once; the top ten carry around 10%. Sequenced here: CD8+ T cells sorted from blood, sampled at week 52, from a patient treated with tofacitinib. These receptors were taken from a human donor with alopecia areata.

The chain joins TRBV5-1 to TRBJ2-5; D may be TRBD1 or TRBD2 (5 bases each). V was cut by 2 bases and J by 5 bases, with 13 bases left in between. The length of the CDR3 is 14 residues. In germline, CDR1 is SGHRS, CDR2 YFSETQ. DNA for the CDR3: TGCGCCAGCAGCTTTGGGACCCCCTGGGAGACCCAGTACTTC. Its protein product is CASSFGTPWETQYF.

The rearrangement uses TRBV28 and TRBJ2-5; D is unclear. In germline, CDR1 is MDHEN, CDR2 SYDVKM. V lost 6 bases and J 5 bases, leaving 16 bases between the germline ends. CDR3 length equals 14 residues. This CDR3 is CASRDGLQRETQYF. The DNA for the CDR3 is TGTGCCAGCAGGGACGGGCTCCAACGGGAGACCCAGTACTTC. Full variable domain (remainder filled in from reference TRBV28 and TRBJ2-5): DVKVTQSSRYLVKRTGEKVFLECVQDMDHENMFWYRQDPGLGLRLIYFSYDVKMKEKGDIPEGYSVSREKKERFSLILESASTNQTSMYLCASRDGLQRETQYFGPGTRLLVL.

This clone was observed a few times. The chain combines TRBV15 with TRBJ1-2, with D hard to call. CDR1 is LNHNV and CDR2 is YYDKDF in the germline V gene (reference sequence). V gave up 1 base and J gave up 6 bases, with 15 bases separating them. The CDR3 runs 15 residues. The CDR3 nucleotides are TGTGCCACCAGCAGAGGGGCGGAGGGCGAGGATGGCTACACCTTC. Translated, it gives CATSRGAEGEDGYTF. The full variable domain, its missing parts supplied by reference TRBV15 and TRBJ1-2, is DAMVIQNPRYQVTQFGKPVTLSCSQTLNHNVMYWYQQKSSQAPKLLFHYYDKDFNNEADTPDNFQSRRPNTSFCFLDIRSPGLGDTAMYLCATSRGAEGEDGYTFGSGTRLTVV.

The chain links TRBV18 to TRBJ1-5; D is unresolved. Germline CDR1 is KGHSH and CDR2 is LQKENI. The CDR3 is made up of 14 amino acids. V gave up 4 bases and J gave up 2 bases, with 9 bases separating them. As DNA, the CDR3 is TGTGCCAGCTCACAAGGAGTGGGCAATCAGCCCCAGCATTTT. Residues: CASSQGVGNQPQHF.

The chain is built from TRBV9 and TRBJ2-3; weak D call: TRBD1 (6 bases). The CDR3 is 16 amino acids. The V end lost 0 bases, the J end lost 2 bases, and 13 bases lay between the germline ends. From germline, CDR1 is SGDLS and CDR2 YYNGEE. Here the CDR3 reads CASSVEGQGTTDTQYF. DNA of the CDR3: TGTGCCAGCAGCGTAGAGGGGCAGGGGACCACAGATACGCAGTATTTT.

The chain uses TRBV7-9 and TRBJ2-1; weak D call: TRBD2 (7 bases). The CDR3 covers 17 residues. V lost 5 bases and J 5 bases, leaving 22 bases between the germline ends. From germline, CDR1 is SEHNR and CDR2 FQNEAQ (reference sequence). This CDR3 is CASSPGRGRPNNNEQFF. As DNA, the CDR3 is TGTGCCAGCAGCCCAGGGCGGGGGCGGCCAAATAACAATGAGCAGTTCTTC.

This clone showed up just a few times. This chain links TRBV5-1 with TRBJ2-5; TRBD1 is a possible D gene (6 bases). Trimming stripped 7 bases from V and 1 base from J, with 20 bases between. The length of the CDR3 is 16 residues. The germline CDR1 and CDR2 sequences are SGHRS and YFSETQ. Here the CDR3 DNA reads TGCGCCAGCTCCCAGACAGGAGGTCATCTCCAAGAGACCCAGTACTTC. Encoded protein: CASSQTGGHLQETQYF.

The chain carries TRBV16 and TRBJ1-5; D remains unclear. CDR3 size: 14 residues. V lost 5 bases and J 3 bases, leaving 11 bases between the germline ends. Germline lookup yields CDR1 KGHSY and CDR2 FQNENV. The CDR3 is CASSEHVYNQPQHF. The CDR3 nucleotides read TGTGCCAGCAGCGAGCACGTTTACAATCAGCCCCAGCATTTT. Using reference TRBV16 and TRBJ1-5 for the parts outside the CDR3, the full variable domain is GEEVAQTPKHLVRGEGQKAKLYCAPIKGHSYVFWYQQVLKNEFKFLISFQNENVFDETGMPKERFSAKCLPNSPCSLEIQATKLEDSAVYFCASSEHVYNQPQHFGDGTRLSIL.